A single sample gave rise to the 3 T cell receptor beta chains below, sequenced in a study of T-cell reconstitution after alpha-beta-depleted transplantation in children. The authors prepared the TCRbeta library with unique molecular identifiers. MiXCR was run by TCRdb on the PCR reads, yielding one entry per CDR3 protein. The data contain over 120,000 distinct CDR3 sequences, more than 8% of them singletons. The sample here was PBMCs, mostly from graft donor cells, taken 180 days after TCRalphabeta/CD19-depleted stem cell transplant. These receptors were collected from a female patient aged 2 to 10 who had a stem cell transplant for congenital amegakaryocytic thrombocytopenia, so the T cells may come from the graft donor.

This clonotype is deemed large. The chain recombines TRBV27 with TRBJ1-1, with D perhaps TRBD1 (5 bases). The CDR3 runs 14 residues. Germline assignment: CDR1 MNHEY and CDR2 SMNVEV (reference sequence). With 6 bases removed from V and 5 bases from J, the gap between germline ends came to 16 bases. The CDR3 nucleotides read TGTGCCAGCAGAGTCGCGACAGTGGTAACTGAAGCTTTCTTT. Translated: CASRVATVVTEAFF.

Of note for this clonotype: The CDR3 carries no conserved terminal phenylalanine or tryptophan, so it likely arises from a read error. The chain combines TRBV28 with TRBJ2-7, with TRBD1 matching 8 bases. V lost 3 bases, J lost 5 bases, and 18 bases stayed unmatched. The V gene's germline CDR1 is MDHEN and CDR2 SYDVKM. This CDR3 region has 18 residues. The CDR3 bases are TGTGCCAGCAGTTTCCCCCGAAGAGGGAACAGGGGGGTAGACGAGCAGTACTAC. Residues: CASSFPRRGNRGVDEQYY.

The chain is built from TRBV3-1 and TRBJ2-7; D is undetermined. CDR3 length equals 15 residues. CDR1 and CDR2 (germline): LGHDT, YNNKEL (reference sequence). Trimming took off 0 bases at V and 2 bases at J, with 11 bases between the two ends. Here the CDR3 reads CASSQDHSSTYEQYF. CDR3 DNA sequence: TGTGCCAGCAGCCAAGATCACAGCTCGACCTACGAGCAGTACTTC.